This T cell receptor beta chain was identified in a study of T cell responses to AZD1222 COVID-19 vaccine. TCRdb's table, derived via immunoSEQ multiplex PCR, lists solely in-frame clones and lacks some. This table has 150,000 to 200,000 clones, 85% to 95% appearing once. The CDR3 loop spans 15 amino acids. Germline V gene data show CDR1 as SNHLY and CDR2 as FYNNEI. The V end lost 7 bases, the J end lost 0 bases, and 15 bases lay between the germline ends. About this clone itself: Antigen unknown.

Study results and caveats: Among spike-specific TCRs, nearly half reportedly target unmutated variant regions. Spike-wide coverage was observed for vaccine-associated CD4 TCRs, with dominant responses at 160-218 and 743-854. Donors skewed white British and female; clonal diversity was possibly underestimated.

This chain uses TRBV2 with TRBJ1-1; D uncertain. This sample comprised peripheral blood, obtained on day 0 of AZD1222 vaccination. The TCR was taken from an adult in good health. The CDR3 coding sequence is TGTGCCAGCACCACCGGGTGGGCAATGAACACTGAAGCTTTCTTT. Translating gives CASTTGWAMNTEAFF.